The 9 T cell receptor beta chains reported below all come from one sample, sequenced in a study of blood T cells in healthy people across ages. It was with a sample-barcoded 5' primer and a J-beta primer mix that a second PCR of about 6 to 12 cycles was run. TCRdb itself ran the 5' RACE reads through MiXCR, one entry per CDR3 protein. The data contain approximately 1,000,000 distinct CDR3 sequences, 35% to 40% of them singletons. The sample consisted of blood. Receptors originate from a man aged 18 to 30 in good health.

Only a few counts were recorded for this clonotype. The chain is built from TRBV12-3 or TRBV12-4 and TRBJ1-2; 12 bases align to TRBD1. The CDR3 totals 16 residues. The V and J ends lost 6 bases and 8 bases, in that order; junction bases with no gene match: 13. The DNA for the CDR3 is TGTGCCAGCAGCCCCAAATCCGGGACAGGGGGCTGGGGCTACACCTTC. Its translation: CASSPKSGTGGWGYTF.

There are a few counts of this clonotype. The CDR3 bases are TGTGCCAGCAGCTTGCCTCAAGAGGATACGCAGTATTTT. Translated: CASSLPQEDTQYF. This chain joins TRBV7-2 and TRBJ2-3; D uncertain. V gave up 3 bases and J gave up 6 bases, with 10 bases separating them. Germline values: CDR1 SGHTA, CDR2 FQGNSA. The CDR3 has 13 residues.

The V call is TRBV12-3 or TRBV12-4, the J call TRBJ1-2, with 10 bases identical to TRBD1. J gave up 8 bases and V 5 bases, and 11 bases lay outside the gene matches. The CDR3 totals 15 residues. Here the CDR3 reads CASSPRTGGILGYTF. CDR3 bases: TGTGCCAGCAGTCCGAGGACAGGGGGAATTTTAGGCTACACCTTC.

The gene calls are TRBV20-1 and TRBJ2-7; 13 bases are a match to TRBD2. The V and J ends lost 5 bases and 6 bases, in that order; junction bases with no gene match: 7. The CDR3 extends over 14 amino acids. Germline assignment: CDR1 DFQATT and CDR2 SNEGSKA (reference sequence). CDR3 loop: CSAPGLAGAGEQYF. The DNA of the CDR3 is TGCAGTGCTCCCGGACTAGCGGGGGCGGGCGAGCAGTACTTC.

This clonotype has just a few counts. This chain connects TRBV2 to TRBJ2-1; 11 bases are shared with TRBD2. The CDR3 totals 14 residues. With V trimmed by 9 bases and J by 4 bases, 5 bases remained unmatched. The germline CDR1 and CDR2 sequences are SNHLY and FYNNEI. The CDR3: CARGGLAVYNEQFF. In DNA, the CDR3 is TGTGCCAGGGGGGGACTAGCGGTATACAATGAGCAGTTCTTC.

The chain employs TRBV19 and TRBJ2-3, with TRBD1 as a possible D gene (6 bases). The CDR3 contains 15 residues. Trimming stripped 3 bases from V and 4 bases from J, with 14 bases between. CDR1 and CDR2 (germline): LNHDA, SQIVND (reference sequence). CDR3 loop: CASSMARTGSDTQYF. The DNA for the CDR3 is TGTGCCAGTAGTATGGCCCGCACAGGGTCAGATACGCAGTATTTT.

V is TRBV6-5 and J is TRBJ2-7; maybe TRBD1 (6 bases). Trimming took 4 bases from V and 6 from J, leaving 13 bases between them. This CDR3 is built from 13 residues. The germline V gene encodes CDR1 MNHEY and CDR2 SVGAGI. The CDR3 DNA follows: TGTGCCAGCAGTTTCAAACAGGGTGGCGAGCAGTACTTC. It translates to CASSFKQGGEQYF.

This clonotype was seen a few times. This chain links TRBV7-2 with TRBJ1-2, with TRBD1 identical over 9 bases. V dropped 1 base and J dropped 2; count of bases not matched to a gene: 5. Germline values: CDR1 SGHTA, CDR2 FQGNSA. The CDR3 length is 16 residues. CDR3 DNA: TGTGCCAGCAGCTTAGTCGTAGGACAGGGGAACTATGGCTACACCTTC. Protein product: CASSLVVGQGNYGYTF.

This clonotype was counted only a few times. The chain recombines TRBV7-2 with TRBJ2-4, with D perhaps matching TRBD2 (7 bases). CDR1 and CDR2 (germline): SGHTA, FQGNSA. This CDR3 is 17 amino acids long. Trimming removed 2 bases at V and 7 bases at J, with 21 bases between. The DNA for the CDR3 is TGTGCCAGCAGCTTAATAGGCGGGGGCCCAACAGGGAACATTCAGTACTTC. Protein product: CASSLIGGGPTGNIQYF.